The entry below describes one TCR beta chain. This entry comes from a study of CD8 T cells in Susac syndrome. The V gene end was trimmed by 1 base and the J gene end by 3 bases; junction bases not matched to a gene: 5. The V gene's germline CDR1 is MGHRA and CDR2 YSYEKL. This CDR3 is built from 15 residues. A quantity of roughly 0.5 to 1 ug RNA underwent reverse transcription using random hexamers. TCRdb analysed the immunoSEQ multiplex PCR reads with MiXCR anew, one entry per CDR3 protein. The repertoire holds 400,000 to 550,000 distinct CDR3 sequences, more than 80% seen once, with about 0.1% in the top ten.

The sequenced sample was CD8+ T cells from PBMCs. The receptor was derived from a human donor with multiple sclerosis. V and J are TRBV4-1 and TRBJ1-1; 7 bases match TRBD1. The CDR3 DNA is TGCGCCAGCAGCCAAGTGGAGGGGGCTTACACTGAAGCTTTCTTT. Amino acid sequence: CASSQVEGAYTEAFF.